Following are 29 T cell receptor beta chains from one sample sequenced in a study of cytomegalovirus exposure and HLA in healthy donors. It was with 60 Vbeta and 13 Jbeta primers that the PCR ran. The assay was immunoSEQ multiplex PCR, and TCRdb's table has in-frame clones only and misses some. The sample has roughly 160,000 clones; roughly 80% are singletons. Input material: PBMCs. All receptors come from a man in his fifties in good health and CMV-seropositive.

This clone was recorded only once. This rearrangement joins TRBV6-1 to TRBJ1-2; 7 nucleotides align to TRBD1. Germline loops: CDR1 MNHNS, CDR2 SASEGT. V lost 3 bases and J lost 4; bases outside the gene matches: 8. CDR3 size: 15 residues. The chain's CDR3 is CASSDHDRAIYGYTF. The CDR3 nucleotides are TGTGCCAGCAGTGATCATGACAGGGCCATCTATGGCTACACCTTC.

The rearrangement uses TRBV29-1 and TRBJ1-1; D may be TRBD1 (6 bases). The length of the CDR3 is 12 residues. The germline gives CDR1 SQVTM, CDR2 ANQGSEA. V gave up 4 bases and J gave up 3 bases, with 9 bases separating them. The CDR3 loop is CSVVGTHTEAFF. As DNA, the CDR3 is TGCAGCGTTGTAGGGACACACACTGAAGCTTTCTTT.

This clone was seen once. J is TRBJ2-3 and V is TRBV9, with TRBD1 as a possible D gene (5 bases). There are 15 residues in the CDR3. V gave up 3 bases and J gave up 0 bases, with 11 bases separating them. Germline V gene lookup returns CDR1 SGDLS and CDR2 YYNGEE. Here the CDR3 reads CASSAREVSTDTQYF. CDR3 coding DNA: TGTGCCAGCAGCGCCAGGGAAGTGAGCACAGATACGCAGTATTTT.

This rearrangement joins TRBV5-4 to TRBJ2-7; 13 positions agree with TRBD2. J was trimmed by 7 bases and V by 2 bases; bases with no gene match: 3. This CDR3 has 14 amino acids. Germline V gives CDR1 SGHNT, CDR2 YYREEE (reference sequence). CDR3 protein: CASSFRGLAGEQYF. The CDR3, as DNA: TGTGCCAGCAGCTTCCGGGGACTAGCGGGGGAGCAGTACTTC.

The CDR3 nucleotides are TGCGCCAGCAGCCCGGGACATACCAATCAGCCCCAGCATTTT. Translation: CASSPGHTNQPQHF. The V gene is TRBV5-1, the J gene TRBJ1-5, with D possibly matching TRBD1 (6 bases). In germline, CDR1 is SGHRS, CDR2 YFSETQ. V was cut by 4 bases and J by 3 bases, with 11 bases left in between. The CDR3 is 14 residues long.

This rearrangement joins TRBV7-2 to TRBJ2-7; 8 bases match TRBD2. Losses at the gene ends were 5 bases for V and 4 bases for J; bases not matched to a gene: 7. The V gene's germline CDR1 is SGHTA and CDR2 FQGNSA. This CDR3 contains 14 residues. In DNA, the CDR3 is TGTGCCAGCAGCCTCTCGGGGGGGTTTTACGAGCAGTACTTC. It is translated as CASSLSGGFYEQYF.

The CDR3 nucleotides read TGTGCCCACGGGCTCCGGACAGGGATCCGTCAGCCCCAGCATTTT. This gives the protein CAHGLRTGIRQPQHF. The rearrangement uses TRBV28 and TRBJ1-5; TRBD1 aligns across 8 bases. The germline CDR1 and CDR2 sequences are MDHEN and SYDVKM. The CDR3 runs 15 residues. V lost 11 bases and J lost 6; bases outside the gene matches: 15.

The chain combines TRBV2 with TRBJ1-2; D unresolved. This CDR3 is built from 12 residues. The germline gives CDR1 SNHLY, CDR2 FYNNEI. V was pared by 6 bases and J by 5 bases, with 10 bases between. This CDR3 is CASRTEFYGYTF. CDR3 nucleotide sequence: TGTGCCAGCAGAACAGAATTTTATGGCTACACCTTC.

The chain combines TRBV27 with TRBJ2-2, with D perhaps TRBD1 (6 bases). The germline V gene has CDR1 MNHEY and CDR2 SMNVEV (reference sequence). The CDR3 sequence is 18 residues long. V was shortened by 5 bases and J by 6 bases, with 25 bases between the two germline ends. Here the CDR3 DNA reads TGTGCCAGCAGTCCCAGGGACACCCACTATGGGGGACCCGGGGAGCTGTTTTTT. The encoded protein is CASSPRDTHYGGPGELFF.

This clone was seen a single time. The chain uses TRBV5-5 and TRBJ1-2; no definite D call. The V and J ends lost 0 bases and 8 bases respectively, with 11 bases between them. The CDR3 spans 13 residues. Germline CDR1 SGHKS, CDR2 YYEKEE (reference sequence). The CDR3 is CASSLGGNVGYTF. CDR3 bases: TGTGCCAGCAGCTTGGGCGGGAACGTGGGCTACACCTTC.

This clone was detected a few times. J is TRBJ2-3 and V is TRBV5-3, with 10 positions matching TRBD2. TRBV5-3 is an open reading frame, and its role is uncertain. V lost 2 bases to trimming and J lost 6 bases; unmatched junction nucleotides: 9. CDR3 length equals 16 residues. CDR3 DNA sequence: TGTGCCAGAAGCTTAACATTAGCGGGGGGCCAGGATACGCAGTATTTT. It encodes CARSLTLAGGQDTQYF.

The chain couples TRBV27 to TRBJ2-7; perhaps TRBD2 as D (5 bases). Germline CDR1 reads MNHEY; CDR2 reads SMNVEV (reference sequence). Trimming shortened V by 2 bases and J by 1 base, and 9 bases separated the two germline ends. The CDR3 has 14 residues. The CDR3, as DNA: TGTGCCAGCAGTTTACTTCCGGGGTCCTACGAGCAGTACTTC. Its protein is CASSLLPGSYEQYF.

J is TRBJ1-2 and V is TRBV6-1; D is perhaps TRBD1 (6 bases). Germline-derived CDR1 and CDR2 are MNHNS and SASEGT. The V gene lost 4 bases and the J gene lost 5 bases, with 14 bases spanning the gap. CDR3 length: 14 residues. The CDR3 bases are TGTGCCAGCAGTGTGGGGACAAAAGGTTATGGCTACACCTTC. The encoded protein is CASSVGTKGYGYTF.

The CDR3 DNA sequence: TGTGCCAGCAGTTGGGGACATCAAACGGGTGAAGCTTTCTTT. Translation: CASSWGHQTGEAFF. The chain has TRBV27 and TRBJ1-1; D is possibly TRBD1 (6 bases). The germline V gene encodes CDR1 MNHEY and CDR2 SMNVEV (reference sequence). Trimming took off 4 bases at V and 7 bases at J, with 16 bases between the two ends. The CDR3 runs 14 residues.

This rearrangement joins TRBV11-3 to TRBJ2-5; D remains unclear. The V end lost 2 bases, the J end lost 2 bases, and 9 bases lay between the germline ends. Per germline, CDR1 SGHNT and CDR2 YENEEA. The length of the CDR3 is 14 residues. Written as DNA, the CDR3 is TGTGCCAGCAGCTTAATGGGCCAGCAAGAGACCCAGTACTTC. This translates into CASSLMGQQETQYF.

The chain uses TRBV4-1 and TRBJ2-3; the match to TRBD2 covers 11 bases. The CDR3 loop spans 16 amino acids. The germline V gene has CDR1 MGHRA and CDR2 YSYEKL. With V trimmed by 5 bases and J by 2 bases, 6 bases remained unmatched. DNA of the CDR3: TGCGCCAGCAGCTTTACTAGCGGGGGAACCACAGATACGCAGTATTTT. This gives the protein CASSFTSGGTTDTQYF.

V and J are TRBV28 and TRBJ1-1, with TRBD1 identical over 7 bases. Germline V gives CDR1 MDHEN, CDR2 SYDVKM. With V trimmed by 6 bases and J by 1 base, 5 bases remained unmatched. This CDR3 has 14 amino acids. The CDR3 nucleotides read TGTGCCAGCAGGGGAGACAGGGCGAACACTGAAGCTTTCTTT. This translates into CASRGDRANTEAFF.

This chain links TRBV10-1 with TRBJ2-3, with 12 bases lining up with TRBD2. In germline, CDR1 is WNHNN, CDR2 SYGVQD (reference sequence). The CDR3 runs to 14 residues. Trimming cost V 5 bases and J 8 bases; bases outside gene matches: 5. The CDR3 bases are TGCGCCAGCAGTACCCTAGCGGGGGGGTCTACGCAGTATTTT. It translates to CASSTLAGGSTQYF.

The chain combines TRBV4-3 with TRBJ1-2; a weak D match, TRBD1 (5 bases). Trimming removed 0 bases at V and 9 bases at J, with 11 bases between. Germline V gene lookup returns CDR1 LGHNA and CDR2 YSLEER. This CDR3 contains 13 residues. The CDR3 region is CASSQDWAGRYTF. DNA of the CDR3: TGCGCCAGCAGCCAAGATTGGGCGGGGCGCTACACCTTC.

This chain uses TRBV30 with TRBJ2-7, with 10 bases that match TRBD2. V lost 2 bases, J lost 3 bases, and 4 bases stayed unmatched. From germline, CDR1 is GTSNPN and CDR2 SVGIG (reference sequence). CDR3 length equals 14 residues. DNA for the CDR3: TGTGCCTGGAGTCCAGGACTAGCGGTCTACGAGCAGTACTTC. Amino acid sequence: CAWSPGLAVYEQYF.

The chain carries TRBV2 and TRBJ2-3; perhaps TRBD2 as D (6 bases). V was clipped by 1 base and J by 2 bases, with 13 bases between them. The germline CDR1 and CDR2 sequences are SNHLY and FYNNEI. This CDR3 has 16 amino acids. The CDR3 nucleotides are TGTGCCAGCAGTGAAGGTGGGGGACTTAACACAGATACGCAGTATTTT. This codes for CASSEGGGLNTDTQYF.

The sample holds a few counts of this clone. V gene TRBV27 combines with J gene TRBJ1-1; a possible D gene is TRBD1 (6 bases). CDR1 MNHEY and CDR2 SMNVEV come from the germline V gene (reference sequence). Trimming removed 3 bases at V and 0 bases at J, with 11 bases between. The CDR3 spans 15 residues. CDR3 in amino acids: CASSLPGQMNTEAFF. DNA for the CDR3: TGTGCCAGCAGTTTGCCCGGACAGATGAACACTGAAGCTTTCTTT.

The chain is built from TRBV4-2 and TRBJ2-1; D ambiguous. Germline assignment: CDR1 LGHNA and CDR2 YNFKEQ. This CDR3 comprises 12 residues. V shed 4 bases and J shed 8 bases, with 9 bases lying between them. The CDR3 coding sequence is TGTGCCAGCAGCCCCCGACAAGATGAGCAGTTCTTC. Its translation is CASSPRQDEQFF.

The CDR3 region has the DNA TGTGCCAGCAGCTTGGGACAGGGAATTAACAATGAGCAGTTCTTC. Encoded protein: CASSLGQGINNEQFF. The chain recombines TRBV7-9 with TRBJ2-1; 9 bases fit TRBD1. This CDR3 has 15 amino acids. After removal of 3 bases from V and 5 bases from J, the junction contained 5 bases not matched to a gene. Germline V lookup: CDR1 SEHNR, CDR2 FQNEAQ (reference sequence).

The V call is TRBV28, the J call TRBJ1-5; maybe TRBD1 (6 bases). V lost 3 bases, J lost 7 bases, and 16 bases lay in between. CDR1 and CDR2 from the germline V gene are MDHEN and SYDVKM. The CDR3 is 15 residues long. The CDR3 spells CASSFIPGGPQPQHF. The CDR3 coding sequence is TGTGCCAGCAGTTTTATCCCGGGGGGCCCACAGCCCCAGCATTTT.

The CDR3 bases are TGCGCCAGCAGCCAAGAAGGGGAGGGCCACTCTGGAAACACCATATATTTT. Residues: CASSQEGEGHSGNTIYF. The chain links TRBV4-1 to TRBJ1-3; a possible D gene is TRBD1 (5 bases). CDR1 and CDR2 from the germline V gene are MGHRA and YSYEKL. The V end was cut by 0 bases, the J end by 0 bases, with 12 bases between. This CDR3 has 17 amino acids.

This clone was picked up a small number of times. The chain combines TRBV15 with TRBJ1-4; D unresolved. Trimming shortened V by 0 bases and J by 11 bases, and 10 bases separated the two germline ends. The CDR3 is 13 residues long. The germline V gene encodes CDR1 LNHNV and CDR2 YYDKDF (reference sequence). Here the CDR3 DNA reads TGTGCCACCAGCAGAGATTCCGGGTCGAAACTGTTTTTT. This codes for CATSRDSGSKLFF.

This clone was counted only a few times. The chain combines TRBV7-9 with TRBJ2-7, with a tentative D call TRBD2 (6 bases). Germline-derived CDR1 and CDR2 are SEHNR and FQNEAQ (reference sequence). V gave up 5 bases and J gave up 3 bases, with 17 bases separating them. The CDR3 runs to 15 residues. The CDR3 is CASSQPGTPYYEQYF. The CDR3 DNA reads as TGTGCCAGCAGCCAACCCGGGACTCCCTACTACGAGCAGTACTTC.

The chain combines TRBV7-9 with TRBJ2-3, with a possible D match to TRBD2 (5 bases). Germline assignment: CDR1 SEHNR and CDR2 FQNEAQ (reference sequence). This CDR3 region has 11 residues. V was shortened by 10 bases and J by 3 bases, with 8 bases between the two germline ends. Here the CDR3 reads CAKEETDTQYF. DNA of the CDR3: TGTGCCAAGGAGGAGACAGATACGCAGTATTTT. Together with reference TRBV7-9 and TRBJ2-3, the CDR3 gives the full variable domain: DTGVSQNPRHKITKRGQNVTFRCDPISEHNRLYWYRQTLGQGPEFLTYFQNEAQLEKSRLLSDRFSAERPKGSFSTLEIQRTEQGDSAMYLCAKEETDTQYFGPGTRLTVL.